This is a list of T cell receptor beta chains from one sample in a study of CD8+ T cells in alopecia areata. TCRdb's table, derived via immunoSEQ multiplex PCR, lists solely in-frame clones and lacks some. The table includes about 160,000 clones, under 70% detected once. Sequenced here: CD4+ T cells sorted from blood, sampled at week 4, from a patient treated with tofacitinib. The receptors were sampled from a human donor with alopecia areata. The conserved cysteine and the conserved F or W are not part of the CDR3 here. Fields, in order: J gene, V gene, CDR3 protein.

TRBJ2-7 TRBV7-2 ASSLRTGAGEQY
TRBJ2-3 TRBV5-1 ASSLAQGSTDTQY
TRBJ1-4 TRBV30 AWGTAGKLF
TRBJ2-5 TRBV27 ASSPILAGGLTQETQY
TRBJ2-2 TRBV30 AWSVPSGLNTGELF
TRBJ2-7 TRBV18 ASSPPGTYEQY
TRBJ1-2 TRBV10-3 AISESRTDYGYT
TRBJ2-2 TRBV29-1 SVGSGVNGPGELF
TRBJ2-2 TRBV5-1 ASSLLHTGELF
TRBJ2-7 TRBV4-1 ASSQDGLAGYEQY
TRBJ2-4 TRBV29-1 SVGTGASIQY
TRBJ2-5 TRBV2 ASSEPSGGSETQY
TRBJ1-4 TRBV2 ASCQWNEKLF
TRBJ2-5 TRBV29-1 SVEDTGAQETQY
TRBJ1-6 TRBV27 ASRTLGSYNSPLH
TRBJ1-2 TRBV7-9 ASSGGLSGYT
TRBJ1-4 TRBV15 ATSRIQPRGDEKLF
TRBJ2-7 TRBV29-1 SVVPAGSSYEQY
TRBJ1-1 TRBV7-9 ASSLVGGLNTEAF
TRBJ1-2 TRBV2 ASSEIAEGGYT
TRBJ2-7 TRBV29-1 SVTVSSYEQY
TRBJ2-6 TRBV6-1 ASSVQGGANVLT
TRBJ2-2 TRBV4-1 ASSQVRGFDTGELF
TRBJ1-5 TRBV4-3 ASSQQQGNQPQH
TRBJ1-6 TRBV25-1 ASTSMSSPNSPLH
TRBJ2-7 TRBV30 AWVKDFEQY
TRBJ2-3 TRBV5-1 ASSSGADTQY
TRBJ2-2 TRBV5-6 ASSPDITGELF
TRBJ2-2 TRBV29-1 SVVSGAAGELF
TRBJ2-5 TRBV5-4 AVTTQALQETQY
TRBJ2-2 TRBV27 ASSLGVTGELF
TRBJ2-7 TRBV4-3 ASSHGTDSYEQY
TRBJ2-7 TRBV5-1 ASSPGQFSYEQY
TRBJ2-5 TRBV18 ASSPGEQETQY
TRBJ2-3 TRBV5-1 ASSYGTSGEADTQY
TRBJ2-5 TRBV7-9 ASSLASSGAHETQY
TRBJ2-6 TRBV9 ASSPSRAGANVLT
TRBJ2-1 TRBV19 ASSIAGRGNNEQF